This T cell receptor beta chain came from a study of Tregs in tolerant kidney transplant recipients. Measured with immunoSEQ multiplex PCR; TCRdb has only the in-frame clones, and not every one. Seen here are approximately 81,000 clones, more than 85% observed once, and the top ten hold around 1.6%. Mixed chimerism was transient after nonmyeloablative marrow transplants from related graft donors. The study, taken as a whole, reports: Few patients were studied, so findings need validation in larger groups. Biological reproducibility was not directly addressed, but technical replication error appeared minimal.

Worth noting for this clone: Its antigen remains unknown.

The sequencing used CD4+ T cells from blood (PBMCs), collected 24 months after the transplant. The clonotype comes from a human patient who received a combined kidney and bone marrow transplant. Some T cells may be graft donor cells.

This chain's CDR3 is CASSQDTSGRFAKNIQYF. The CDR3 region has the DNA TGCGCCAGCAGCCAAGATACTAGCGGGAGATTTGCCAAAAACATTCAGTACTTC. The V call is TRBV4-3, the J call TRBJ2-4, with TRBD2 matching over 11 bases. Trimming removed 0 bases from V and 1 base from J; junction bases left unmatched: 5. CDR1 LGHNA and CDR2 YSLEER come from the germline V gene. The CDR3 runs 18 residues.